This TCR beta chain derives from a study of blood T cell repertoires in COVID-19. The table lists this clone with a count of one. Sequenced by immunoSEQ multiplex PCR; TCRdb stores in-frame clones only, minus some. The data show a few hundred thousand clones, 87% seen once. The CDR3 sequence is 18 residues long. Unmatched junction bases numbered 15, after V lost 7 bases and J lost 7 bases. The germline V gene encodes CDR1 ENHRY and CDR2 SYGVKD. Material for sequencing was PBMCs or T cells enriched from blood (not recorded which). The chain carries TRBV10-3 and TRBJ2-2; the match to TRBD2 covers 13 bases. The sequence was collected from a woman aged 30 to 39 who had recovered from COVID-19. CDR3 sequence (DNA): TGTGCCATCACCCCGCAACCGGGACTAGCGGGGTCTCACGGGGAGCTGTTTTTT. Its protein is CAITPQPGLAGSHGELFF.